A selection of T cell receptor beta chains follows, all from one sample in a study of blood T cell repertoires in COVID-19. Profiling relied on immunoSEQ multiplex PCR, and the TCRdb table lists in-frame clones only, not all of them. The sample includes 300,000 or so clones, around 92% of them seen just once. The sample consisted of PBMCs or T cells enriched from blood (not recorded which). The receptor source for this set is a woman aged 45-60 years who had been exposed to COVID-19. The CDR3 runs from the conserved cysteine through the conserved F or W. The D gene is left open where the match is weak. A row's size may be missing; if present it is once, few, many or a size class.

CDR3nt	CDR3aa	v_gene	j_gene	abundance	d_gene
TGTGCCAGCAGCTTAGCGGCGGGGGGCCTATCCTACGAGCAGTACTTC	CASSLAAGGLSYEQYF	TRBV7-2	TRBJ2-7	NA	TRBD2
TGTGCCAGCACAACCCAGCGGGGTCGATACAATGAGCAGTTCTTC	CASTTQRGRYNEQFF	TRBV11-2	TRBJ2-1	NA	TRBD2
TGTGCCAGCAGCCAGGGGACTAGCGGGCTCGGGGAGCTGTTTTTT	CASSQGTSGLGELFF	TRBV3-1/TRBV3-2	TRBJ2-2	few	TRBD2
TGCAGTGCTAGTAAACGGTCGAACACTGAAGCTTTCTTT	CSASKRSNTEAFF	TRBV20-1	TRBJ1-1	once	NA
TGTGCCAGCAGCCCGGCAGGGGGCGAGAGGCCTGGAAACACCATATATTTT	CASSPAGGERPGNTIYF	TRBV7-4	TRBJ1-3	NA	TRBD1
TGCGCCAGCAGCTTTAGACAGGGCACGGACACTGAAGCTTTCTTT	CASSFRQGTDTEAFF	TRBV5-1	TRBJ1-1	NA	TRBD1
TGTGCCAGCAGCGTGGGACAGGGGGCCTACGAGCAGTACTTC	CASSVGQGAYEQYF	TRBV5-5	TRBJ2-7	NA	TRBD1
TGCGCCAGCAGCTCCCCGGGGGGCCTCACAGATACGCAGTATTTT	CASSSPGGLTDTQYF	TRBV5-1	TRBJ2-3	NA	NA
TGTGCCAGCAGCCCGCGACAGTGGAATGAGCAGTTCTTC	CASSPRQWNEQFF	TRBV5-5	TRBJ2-1	NA	NA
TGCAGTGCTAGTCAGGGGGTGAACACTGAAGCTTTCTTT	CSASQGVNTEAFF	TRBV20-1	TRBJ1-1	NA	TRBD1
TGTGCCAGTAGTCAGCGGGGGGCGGGCTACAATGAGCAGTTCTTC	CASSQRGAGYNEQFF	TRBV19	TRBJ2-1	NA	TRBD2
TGCGCCAGCAGCCAAGTTCAGGGGGCGGGCACCGGGGAGCTGTTTTTT	CASSQVQGAGTGELFF	TRBV4-1	TRBJ2-2	NA	TRBD1
TGCGCCAGCAGCTTTACAGGAGCCACCCAAGAGACCCAGTACTTC	CASSFTGATQETQYF	TRBV5-1	TRBJ2-5	NA	NA
TGTGCCAGCTCACCCGCAGGGGGCGCAAAATGGCAGTACTTC	CASSPAGGAKWQYF	TRBV18	TRBJ2-7	NA	TRBD1
TGTGCCAGCAGTCGGAGGAACACAGATACGCAGTATTTT	CASSRRNTDTQYF	TRBV2	TRBJ2-3	NA	NA
TGTGCCAGCAGCTGGGGCACAGGGCCCTCTGGAAACACCATATATTTT	CASSWGTGPSGNTIYF	TRBV5-6	TRBJ1-3	once	NA
TGCAGTGCTCACGAAGGACTTGAGCAGTTCTTC	CSAHEGLEQFF	TRBV20-1	TRBJ2-1	NA	NA
TGCACCAGCAGCCAAGAAGTCAGGGGGCAATTTGGGAAACTGTTTTTT	CTSSQEVRGQFGKLFF	TRBV1	TRBJ1-4	NA	NA
TGTGCCACCAGCAGAGAAGGTTTTGGGAGCAATGAGCAGTTCTTC	CATSREGFGSNEQFF	TRBV15	TRBJ2-1	NA	NA
TGCGCCAGCAGCTTGGGGGCCCAGTCAAACGGAAACACCATATATTTT	CASSLGAQSNGNTIYF	TRBV5-1	TRBJ1-3	NA	NA
TGTGCCAGCAGTGAAGCGCTTTCTGCAGCAGATACGCAGTATTTT	CASSEALSAADTQYF	TRBV6-1	TRBJ2-3	NA	NA
TGTGCCAGCAGCTTGGCGAGCAATCAGCCCCAGCATTTT	CASSLASNQPQHF	TRBV5-5	TRBJ1-5	NA	NA
TGCGCCAGCAGTCAATCTTACAGACCCTACGAGCAGTACTTC	CASSQSYRPYEQYF	TRBV23-1	TRBJ2-7	NA	NA
TGTGCCAGCAGTGGGGGACAGGTTAACACCGGGGAGCTGTTTTTT	CASSGGQVNTGELFF	TRBV2	TRBJ2-2	NA	TRBD1
TGTGCCAGCACAGCACAGGGGGCTTCTGGAAACACCATATATTTT	CASTAQGASGNTIYF	TRBV28	TRBJ1-3	NA	TRBD1
TGCGCCAGCAGCCAGGACTCCATGAACACTGAAGCTTTCTTT	CASSQDSMNTEAFF	TRBV5-1	TRBJ1-1	NA	NA
TGTGCCAGCAGCCACCCCTTTGCCCAGGGACAGGGGGAGAGAAATACGCAGTATTTT	CASSHPFAQGQGERNTQYF	TRBV3-1/TRBV3-2	TRBJ2-3	NA	TRBD1
TGTGCCAGCACCCAAAGCGCTAACTATGGCTACACCTTC	CASTQSANYGYTF	TRBV28	TRBJ1-2	NA	NA
TGCGCCAGCAGCCCCCCCCTGACAGGAACTCAAGAGACCCAGTACTTC	CASSPPLTGTQETQYF	TRBV5-1	TRBJ2-5	NA	NA
TGTGCCAGCAGCTTAGACTCAGGGGCCTATGGCTACACCTTC	CASSLDSGAYGYTF	TRBV7-2	TRBJ1-2	NA	NA
TGTGCCACCAGAGCACGGGACATTTCTGGAAACACCATATATTTT	CATRARDISGNTIYF	TRBV15	TRBJ1-3	few	NA
TGTGCCAGCAGCGGGACAGGGGGCGGATGGGAAAAACTGTTTTTT	CASSGTGGGWEKLFF	TRBV27	TRBJ1-4	NA	TRBD1
TGTGCCAGCAGCGGCCCTGGAAACACCATATATTTT	CASSGPGNTIYF	TRBV3-1/TRBV3-2	TRBJ1-3	NA	NA
TGCAGCGTCAGAGAAGGGACTAGCGGTATAGATACGCAGTATTTT	CSVREGTSGIDTQYF	TRBV29-1	TRBJ2-3	NA	TRBD2
TGTGCCAGTAGTATGAAAGGGGGCTTCAACGAGCAGTACTTC	CASSMKGGFNEQYF	TRBV19	TRBJ2-7	few	TRBD1
TGTGCCAGCAGTGTAGACAGGGTTAGCAATCAGCCCCAGCATTTT	CASSVDRVSNQPQHF	TRBV28	TRBJ1-5	NA	TRBD1
TGTGCCAGCCGAGGTGGCCTAGGCTATGGCTACACCTTC	CASRGGLGYGYTF	TRBV6-4	TRBJ1-2	NA	NA
TGCGCCAGCAGCTTGGATGGTCGGGAGACCCAGTACTTC	CASSLDGRETQYF	TRBV5-1	TRBJ2-5	NA	NA
TGTGCCAGCAGTTTAACGGACGGGACAGAGGCTTTCTTT	CASSLTDGTEAFF	TRBV27	TRBJ1-1	NA	TRBD1
TGTGCCAGCTCACCGGGACTCTCGGGGGGTCGAATCACAGATACGCAGTATTTT	CASSPGLSGGRITDTQYF	TRBV18	TRBJ2-3	NA	TRBD2
TGCAGCGTCAACAATCAGCCCCAGCATTTT	CSVNNQPQHF	TRBV29-1	TRBJ1-5	NA	NA
TGCGCCAGCAGCTTGGATTTCGGAGATAGCAATCAGCCCCAGCATTTT	CASSLDFGDSNQPQHF	TRBV5-1	TRBJ1-5	NA	NA